A few counts support the clone carrying this T cell receptor beta chain. Its specificity is not known. CDR3 length: 15 amino acids. The V segment lost 0 bases and the J segment 8 bases; nucleotides outside the gene matches: 5. The V gene's germline CDR1 is MRHNA and CDR2 SNTAGT. The sample belongs to a study of CD8+ T cells in alopecia areata. Overall study findings and caveats: Clonality was higher in lesional than normal scalp, especially in alopecia totalis/universalis. Unlike in mice, where it was clearer, TCR sharing across patients was less clear, possibly HLA-related.

RNA, once extracted, was reverse transcribed into cDNA for use as the sequencing template. TCRdb's copy holds only in-frame clones and misses some; the assay was immunoSEQ multiplex PCR. Of some 120,000 clones listed, about 50% are singletons. Alopecia areata patients gave lesional scalp punch biopsies and peripheral blood samples. The J gene is TRBJ2-1, the V gene TRBV6-4; 9 nucleotides align to TRBD2. Sequenced: NKG2D-low CD8+ T cells sorted from blood. The TCR sequence derives from a human donor with alopecia areata. The DNA of the CDR3 is TGTGCCAGCAGTGACTCGACTAGCGGTAGCGATGAGCAGTTCTTC. The encoded protein is CASSDSTSGSDEQFF.